The 19 T cell receptor beta chains given below trace back to one sample, sequenced in a study of ipilimumab plus nivolumab after autologous stem cell transplantation. Sequenced by immunoSEQ multiplex PCR; TCRdb stores in-frame clones only, minus some. The profile shows around 13,000 clones, around three quarters of them singletons. The sample consisted of PBMCs, taken in a trial of ipilimumab plus nivolumab as post-transplant consolidation. Every receptor here comes from a male donor with diffuse large B-cell lymphoma.

CDR3 in amino acids: CASSRTGSDTQYF. For the CDR3, the DNA is TGTGCCAGCAGTCGGACAGGTTCAGATACGCAGTATTTT. The rearrangement joins TRBV6-1 to TRBJ2-3; 7 bases fit TRBD1. Germline lookup yields CDR1 MNHNS and CDR2 SASEGT. Germline trimming cut 5 bases from V and 4 bases from J; bases unmatched to any gene: 3. The CDR3 runs to 13 residues.

This clone has more than one count but fewer than ten. This chain links TRBV6-6 with TRBJ1-3; 7 bases are shared with TRBD1. V shed 7 bases and J 0 bases; nucleotides not matched to a gene: 6. From germline, CDR1 is MNHNY and CDR2 SVGAGI (reference sequence). The CDR3 spans 15 residues. CDR3 amino acids: CASIQGTASGNTIYF. The CDR3 DNA is TGTGCCAGCATTCAAGGGACAGCCTCTGGAAACACCATATATTTT.

V is TRBV18 and J is TRBJ1-2; no clear D gene. CDR1 is KGHSH and CDR2 is LQKENI in the germline V gene. V was trimmed by 1 base and J by 2 bases, leaving 11 bases between them. The CDR3 consists of 15 residues. CDR3 loop: CASSPQSRSNYGYTF. The CDR3 nucleotides are TGTGCCAGCTCACCACAGTCGCGCAGCAACTATGGCTACACCTTC.

This clone occurred a few times. V gene TRBV30 combines with J gene TRBJ2-1; D call uncertain. Germline-derived CDR1 and CDR2 are GTSNPN and SVGIG (reference sequence). The CDR3 length is 15 residues. The V end lost 1 base, the J end lost 0 bases, and 10 bases lay between the germline ends. The CDR3 spells CAWSGTRSSYNEQFF. CDR3 nucleotides: TGTGCCTGGAGTGGGACCCGTAGCTCCTACAATGAGCAGTTCTTC.

The gene calls are TRBV29-1 and TRBJ2-2; D not resolved. This CDR3 spans 15 amino acids. Between the trimmed V and J ends, which lost 3 bases and 4 bases, there was a span of 15 bases. CDR1 SQVTM and CDR2 ANQGSEA come from the germline V gene. DNA for the CDR3: TGCAGCGTTGAGGAAGGTTTAGGGATCACCGGGGAGCTGTTTTTT. Its protein is CSVEEGLGITGELFF.

CDR3 protein: CASSQDPAGDLREQYF. Here the CDR3 DNA reads TGTGCCAGCAGCCAAGATCCGGCCGGGGACCTAAGAGAGCAGTACTTC. The V and J genes are TRBV4-2 and TRBJ2-7; D possibly matches TRBD1 or TRBD2 (5 bases each). Germline-derived CDR1 and CDR2 are LGHNA and YNFKEQ. Trimming removed 0 bases at V and 7 bases at J, with 19 bases between. The CDR3 is 16 residues long.

The chain has TRBV19 and TRBJ2-2; D may correspond to TRBD1 or TRBD2 (5 bases each). The length of the CDR3 is 14 residues. Trimming took 4 bases from V and 0 from J, leaving 6 bases between them. Germline-derived CDR1 and CDR2 are LNHDA and SQIVND (reference sequence). CDR3 coding DNA: TGTGCCAGTAGTACGGGACCGAACACCGGGGAGCTGTTTTTT. Translation: CASSTGPNTGELFF.

The V call is TRBV11-2, the J call TRBJ1-5, with 7 nucleotides matching TRBD1. Per the germline V gene, CDR1 is SGHAT and CDR2 is FQNNGV. The CDR3 covers 13 residues. The junction had 4 bases not matched to a gene; V was cut back by 5 bases and J by 6 bases. The CDR3 protein is CASSRQGLQPQHF. CDR3 sequence (DNA): TGTGCCAGCAGCCGACAGGGACTTCAGCCCCAGCATTTT.

This clone was seen a handful of times. The CDR3 DNA reads TGCGCCAGCAGCCAAGATGCCACAGCCACTAACTATGGCTACACCTTC. As protein: CASSQDATATNYGYTF. The chain uses TRBV4-1 and TRBJ1-2, with unresolved D. This CDR3 spans 16 amino acids. Germline CDR1 is MGHRA and CDR2 is YSYEKL. Trimming removed 0 bases at V and 0 bases at J, with 11 bases between.

V gene TRBV15 combines with J gene TRBJ2-5; no clear D gene. The CDR3 extends over 13 amino acids. V lost 1 base and J lost 2, with 5 bases in between. Germline V gives CDR1 LNHNV, CDR2 YYDKDF (reference sequence). CDR3 bases: TGTGCCACCAGCAGAGGGCAGCAAGAGACCCAGTACTTC. Its translation: CATSRGQQETQYF.

This clone was seen a few times. The gene calls are TRBV25-1 and TRBJ2-5, with a possible D match to TRBD2 (5 bases). V was cut by 2 bases and J by 3 bases, with 13 bases left in between. Germline CDR1 is MGHDK and CDR2 is SYGVNS. CDR3 size: 15 residues. CDR3 sequence reads: CASSEVAGQKETQYF. The CDR3, as DNA: TGTGCCAGCAGTGAAGTGGCGGGCCAAAAAGAGACCCAGTACTTC.

The chain carries TRBV7-2 and TRBJ1-5; 7 bases map to TRBD1. The germline V gene has CDR1 SGHTA and CDR2 FQGNSA. J was trimmed by 2 bases and V by 3 bases; bases with no gene match: 4. The CDR3 totals 15 residues. The CDR3 is CASSLVDRGNQPQHF. The CDR3 DNA reads as TGTGCCAGCAGCTTGGTCGACAGGGGCAATCAGCCCCAGCATTTT.

As regards this clone: This specimen includes other DNA sequences encoding the same CDR3. This sequence joins TRBV30 and TRBJ2-7; 12 positions agree with TRBD2. CDR3 length: 13 amino acids. After removal of 3 bases from V and 11 bases from J, the junction contained 8 bases not matched to a gene. The germline V gene encodes CDR1 GTSNPN and CDR2 SVGIG (reference sequence). CDR3 sequence reads: CAWSHSTSGREYF. The CDR3 DNA reads as TGTGCCTGGAGCCACTCGACTAGCGGGAGAGAGTACTTC. The full variable domain, with the rest looked up from reference TRBV30 and TRBJ2-7, is SQTIHQWPATLVQPVGSPLSLECTVEGTSNPNLYWYRQAAGRGLQLLFYSVGIGQISSEVPQNLSASRPQDRQFILSSKKLLLSDSGFYLCAWSHSTSGREYFGPGTRLTVT.

CDR3 region: CASSIDSEQFF. DNA for the CDR3: TGCGCCAGCAGCATAGACTCTGAGCAGTTCTTC. V is TRBV5-1 and J is TRBJ2-1, with D unresolved. The CDR3 runs to 11 residues. With 4 bases removed from V and 9 bases from J, the gap between germline ends came to 8 bases. The V gene's germline CDR1 is SGHRS and CDR2 YFSETQ.

This chain connects TRBV19 to TRBJ1-3; D remains unclear. Looked up from germline, CDR1 is LNHDA and CDR2 is SQIVND (reference sequence). V shed 7 bases and J shed 5 bases, with 12 bases lying between them. The CDR3 consists of 13 residues. The CDR3: CASMIGERNTIYF. The DNA for the CDR3 is TGTGCCAGTATGATTGGGGAGAGAAACACCATATATTTT.

The rearrangement uses TRBV5-4 and TRBJ2-5; a weak D match, TRBD1 (5 bases). The end of the DNA is better explained by TRBJ2-7, so the J call may be wrong. This CDR3 is built from 15 residues. Germline-derived CDR1 and CDR2 are SGHNT and YYREEE (reference sequence). The CDR3: CASSLGAGLIDEQYF. The CDR3 DNA follows: TGTGCCAGCAGCTTGGGGGCAGGGTTGATCGACGAGCAGTACTTC.

J is TRBJ2-7 and V is TRBV4-1; 10 positions match TRBD1. J lost 2 bases, V lost 3 bases, and 4 bases had no gene match. Germline assignment: CDR1 MGHRA and CDR2 YSYEKL. The CDR3 is 15 residues long. The CDR3, as DNA: TGCGCCAGCAGCCACCCGGGACAGGGGACCTACGAGCAGTACTTC. As protein: CASSHPGQGTYEQYF.

This clone was detected only a few times. The chain couples TRBV27 to TRBJ1-2; no definite D call. Trimming left V 2 bases short and J 2 bases short, with 6 bases between. Looked up from germline, CDR1 is MNHEY and CDR2 is SMNVEV (reference sequence). This CDR3 spans 13 amino acids. This CDR3 reads CASSLTANYGYTF. The CDR3 DNA is TGTGCCAGCAGTTTAACGGCAAACTATGGCTACACCTTC.

The J gene is TRBJ2-4, the V gene TRBV9; 12 positions agree with TRBD1. The germline V gene encodes CDR1 SGDLS and CDR2 YYNGEE. Trimming cost V 1 base and J 7 bases; bases outside gene matches: 6. This CDR3 contains 16 residues. The CDR3 is CASSVSGTGGMNIQYF. The CDR3 DNA reads as TGTGCCAGCAGCGTATCAGGGACAGGGGGCATGAACATTCAGTACTTC.